This TCR beta chain was recorded in a study of blood T cell repertoires in COVID-19. The assay was immunoSEQ multiplex PCR, and TCRdb's table has in-frame clones only and misses some. The sample contains about 300,000 clones, more than 70% of which appear only once. J was trimmed by 5 bases and V by 4 bases; bases with no gene match: 4. Germline-derived CDR1 and CDR2 are MGHRA and YSYEKL. This CDR3 spans 14 amino acids. The chain has TRBV4-1 and TRBJ1-5; 8 positions agree with TRBD1. The receptor was isolated from a young woman who had recovered from COVID-19. Input material: peripheral blood. The CDR3 protein is CASSRTGSDQPQHF. DNA of the CDR3: TGCGCCAGCAGCCGGACAGGGTCGGATCAGCCCCAGCATTTT.